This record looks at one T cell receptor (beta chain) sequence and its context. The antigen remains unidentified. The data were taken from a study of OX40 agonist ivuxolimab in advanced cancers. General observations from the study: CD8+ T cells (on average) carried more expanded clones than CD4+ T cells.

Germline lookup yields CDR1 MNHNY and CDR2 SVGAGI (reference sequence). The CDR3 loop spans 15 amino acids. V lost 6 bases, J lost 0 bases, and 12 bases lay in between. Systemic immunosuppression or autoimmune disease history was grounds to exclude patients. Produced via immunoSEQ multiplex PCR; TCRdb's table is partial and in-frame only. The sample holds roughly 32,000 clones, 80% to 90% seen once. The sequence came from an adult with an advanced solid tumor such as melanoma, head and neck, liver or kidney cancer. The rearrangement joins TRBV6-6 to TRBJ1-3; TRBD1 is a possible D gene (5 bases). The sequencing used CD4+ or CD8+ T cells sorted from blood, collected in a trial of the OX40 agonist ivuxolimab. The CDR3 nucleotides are TGTGCCAGCAGAGGGGACGGTGGCTCTGGAAACACCATATATTTT. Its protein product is CASRGDGGSGNTIYF.